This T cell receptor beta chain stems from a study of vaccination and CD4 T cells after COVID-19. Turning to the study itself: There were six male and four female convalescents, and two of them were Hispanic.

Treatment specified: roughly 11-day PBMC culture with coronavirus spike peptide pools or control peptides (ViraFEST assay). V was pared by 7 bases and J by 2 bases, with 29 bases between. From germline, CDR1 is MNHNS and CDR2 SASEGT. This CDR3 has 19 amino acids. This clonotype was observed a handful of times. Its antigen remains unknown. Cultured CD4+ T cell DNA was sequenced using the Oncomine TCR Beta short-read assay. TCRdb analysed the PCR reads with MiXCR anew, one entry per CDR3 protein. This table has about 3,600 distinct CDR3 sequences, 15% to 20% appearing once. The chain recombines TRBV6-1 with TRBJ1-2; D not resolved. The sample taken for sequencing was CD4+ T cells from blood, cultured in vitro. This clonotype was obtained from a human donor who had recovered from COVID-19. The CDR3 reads CASNTLRPEKGERNYGYTF. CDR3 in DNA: TGTGCCAGCAATACCTTACGGCCGGAGAAAGGAGAGAGAAACTATGGCTACACCTTC.